This T cell receptor (beta chain) was documented in a study of OX40 agonist ivuxolimab in advanced cancers. Study-level background: Partial responses were achieved by three patients: one hepatocellular carcinoma, two cutaneous melanoma.

Sequencing was performed with immunoSEQ multiplex PCR; in TCRdb, only in-frame clones are kept and a portion is missing. This sample has tens of thousands of clones, with 85% found just once. Germline V gives CDR1 MNHNS, CDR2 SASEGT. Trimming removed 0 bases from V and 13 bases from J, with 15 bases in between. The CDR3 is 14 amino acids. The sampling schedule covered blood at baseline, cycle 4 day 1, and cycle 7 day 1. The receptor's source is an adult with an advanced solid tumor such as melanoma, head and neck, liver or kidney cancer. Sequenced here: CD4+ or CD8+ T cells sorted from blood, sampled in a trial of the OX40 agonist ivuxolimab. This chain joins TRBV6-1 and TRBJ2-2; D is unresolved. The CDR3 nucleotides read TGTGCCAGCAGTGAAGCAGAGAAGGCGGCGCGGCTGTTTTTT. Protein: CASSEAEKAARLFF.